A single TCR beta chain is shown here with its context. Libraries were prepared by immunoSEQ multiplex PCR; TCRdb keeps only in-frame clonotypes and omits some of them. The profile shows about 110,000 clones, 85% to 90% of them singletons. V lost 1 base to trimming and J lost 5 bases; unmatched junction nucleotides: 4. The V gene's germline CDR1 is LNHDA and CDR2 SQIVND (reference sequence). The CDR3 is made up of 15 amino acids. The record originates from a study of control samples from healthy donors and cancer patients. The TCR was taken from an older woman with lung cancer. Sequencing input: PBMCs. The rearrangement links TRBV19 to TRBJ2-1; 8 nucleotides agree with TRBD2. CDR3: CASSIASGSHNEQFF. The DNA for the CDR3 is TGTGCCAGTAGTATAGCTAGCGGGTCTCACAATGAGCAGTTCTTC.